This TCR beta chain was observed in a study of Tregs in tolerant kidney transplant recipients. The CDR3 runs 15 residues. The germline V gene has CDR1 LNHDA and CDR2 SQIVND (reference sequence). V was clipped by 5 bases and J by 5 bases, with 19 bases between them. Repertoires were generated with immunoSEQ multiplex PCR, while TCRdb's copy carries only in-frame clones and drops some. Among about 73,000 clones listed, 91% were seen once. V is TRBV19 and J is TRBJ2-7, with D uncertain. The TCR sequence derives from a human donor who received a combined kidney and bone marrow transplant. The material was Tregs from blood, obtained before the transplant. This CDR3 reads CASSPLGSQSNEQYF. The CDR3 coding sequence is TGTGCCAGTAGTCCTCTCGGGTCCCAGTCTAACGAGCAGTACTTC.